The 9 T cell receptor beta chains listed next were all sequenced from one sample in a study of T-cell memory formation after mild COVID-19. TCRdb reprocessed the 5' RACE reads via MiXCR and lists one record per CDR3 protein. The repertoire consists of roughly 400,000 distinct CDR3 sequences, with more than 15% occurring once and the leading ten covering around a fifth. Sequencing was done on a sample of PBMCs or a T cell subset sorted from them (not recorded which). These receptors were collected from a man aged 18 to 29 who had mild COVID-19 (a few samples of this study predate the infection). Cell type and time point are not known.

V gene TRBV5-1 combines with J gene TRBJ2-1; 9 nucleotides align to TRBD2. Unmatched junction bases numbered 2, after V lost 3 bases and J lost 4 bases. This CDR3 has 14 amino acids. From germline, CDR1 is SGHRS and CDR2 YFSETQ. CDR3 in amino acids: CASSSSGGYNEQFF. CDR3 sequence (DNA): TGCGCCAGCAGCTCCAGCGGGGGGTACAATGAGCAGTTCTTC.

This clonotype was counted between two and nine times. The rearrangement uses TRBV29-1 and TRBJ2-3; D gene uncertain. Trimming took 4 bases from V and 2 from J, leaving 7 bases between them. This CDR3 has 12 residues. Germline CDR1 SQVTM, CDR2 ANQGSEA. CDR3 amino acids: CSVVEFTDTQYF. The CDR3 bases are TGCAGCGTTGTGGAATTCACAGATACGCAGTATTTT.

The CDR3 loop reads CASSPVGGEKLFF. The CDR3, as DNA: TGCGCCAGCAGCCCCGTCGGGGGTGAAAAACTGTTTTTT. The V gene is TRBV4-1, the J gene TRBJ1-4; perhaps TRBD1 as D (5 bases). The germline gives CDR1 MGHRA, CDR2 YSYEKL. The CDR3 spans 13 residues. V lost 4 bases and J lost 7, with 10 bases in between.

This clonotype was observed a few times. The chain joins TRBV29-1 to TRBJ2-2, with D perhaps given as TRBD1 or TRBD2 (6 bases each). CDR3 length: 11 amino acids. Trimming cost V 6 bases and J 8 bases, with 10 bases left between them. CDR1 SQVTM and CDR2 ANQGSEA come from the germline V gene. The CDR3 here is CSVGGWGELFF. The CDR3 DNA is TGCAGCGTGGGGGGCTGGGGGGAGCTGTTTTTT.

This clonotype appeared a few times. The rearrangement uses TRBV7-9 and TRBJ2-3; 12 bases are shared with TRBD1. CDR1 and CDR2 from the germline V gene are SEHNR and FQNEAQ (reference sequence). V shed 1 base, J shed 11 bases, and the junction held 13 bases outside the gene matches. This CDR3 region has 17 residues. The CDR3 DNA sequence: TGTGCCAGCAGCTTAGTCCACGTGGGACAGGGGGCTCTTATGCAGTATTTT. This encodes CASSLVHVGQGALMQYF.

The chain carries TRBV7-9 and TRBJ1-4; D is unclear. The germline V gene encodes CDR1 SEHNR and CDR2 FQNEAQ (reference sequence). This CDR3 comprises 14 residues. Trimming removed 5 bases from V and 0 bases from J, with 7 bases in between. CDR3 sequence: CASSHGATNEKLFF. CDR3 nucleotide sequence: TGTGCCAGCAGCCATGGAGCAACTAATGAAAAACTGTTTTTT.

This clonotype was detected many times. This chain joins TRBV20-1 and TRBJ2-7, with D possibly matching TRBD2 (6 bases). V was clipped by 3 bases and J by 0 bases, with 12 bases between them. The length of the CDR3 is 14 residues. Germline V gene sequence: CDR1 DFQATT, CDR2 SNEGSKA (reference sequence). The CDR3 here is CSARVGGLSYEQYF. DNA for the CDR3: TGCAGTGCTAGGGTCGGGGGTCTCTCCTACGAGCAGTACTTC.

The J gene is TRBJ1-1, the V gene TRBV20-1, with D maybe TRBD1 (5 bases). Trimming left V 6 bases short and J 4 bases short, with 12 bases between. Germline CDR1 and CDR2: DFQATT and SNEGSKA (reference sequence). The CDR3 is 12 residues long. CDR3 sequence: CSATPGRTEAFF. The CDR3 DNA is TGCAGTGCCACCCCAGGGCGCACTGAAGCTTTCTTT.

This clonotype appeared a few times. The chain is built from TRBV6-2 or TRBV6-3 and TRBJ2-1, with D unresolved. CDR3 length: 11 amino acids. Germline CDR1 is MNHEY and CDR2 is SVGEGT. The V gene lost 6 bases and the J gene lost 9 bases, with 9 bases spanning the gap. CDR3 in amino acids: CASSLTPEQFF. The DNA for the CDR3 is TGTGCCAGCAGCCTAACCCCTGAGCAGTTCTTC.